The rows below give T cell receptor beta chains drawn from one sample of a study of Ad26.COV2.S vaccination and SARS-CoV-2 variants. Clones were sequenced by immunoSEQ multiplex PCR, and TCRdb holds only the in-frame ones, with some missing. Of around 270,000 clones in the sample, approximately 88% were seen once. This material consisted of peripheral blood, taken in a trial of Ad26.COV2.S vaccine versus placebo. These receptors all stem from a person between 18 and 65 years old who received the Ad26.COV2.S COVID-19 vaccine or a placebo. CDR3s include the opening cysteine and the closing phenylalanine or tryptophan. The D gene is left open where the match is weak. Clone size is given for some rows only: seen once, a few or many times, or a class if the clone is expanded.

>TRBD2|NA|TRBV20-1|TRBJ2-1
TGCAGTGCTAGTGAAGCTAGCGGGAGACCCTACAATGAGCAGTTCTTC
CSASEASGRPYNEQFF
>NA|NA|TRBV6-6|TRBJ2-6
TGTGCCAGCAGTCTCAGACAGGTGACCCGCTCTGGGGCCAACGTCCTGACTTTC
CASSLRQVTRSGANVLTF
>TRBD2|few|TRBV6-4|TRBJ2-3
TGTGCCAGCAGTGACTCGAGGGAGGGCCCTAGGGATACGCAGTATTTT
CASSDSREGPRDTQYF
>NA|NA|TRBV4-1|TRBJ2-1
TGCGCCAGCAGGGGGGGAACCTACAATGAGCAGTTCTTC
CASRGGTYNEQFF
>NA|NA|TRBV12-3/TRBV12-4|TRBJ1-2
TGTGCCAGCAGTTACGATGGCTACACCTTC
CASSYDGYTF
>NA|NA|TRBV5-1|TRBJ1-6
TGCGCCAGCAGCTACAGGGCTGCCTCCTATAATTCACCCCTCCACTTT
CASSYRAASYNSPLHF
>NA|NA|TRBV5-4|TRBJ2-2
TGTGCCAGCAGCGCCCCCGCGGGCCCCGGGGAGCTGTTTTTT
CASSAPAGPGELFF
>TRBD1|NA|TRBV5-1|TRBJ1-2
TGCGCCAGCAGCTTCGACTTTGGCGGACAGGGTAAAGGCTACACCTTC
CASSFDFGGQGKGYTF
>NA|NA|TRBV12-3/TRBV12-4|TRBJ2-7
TGTGCCAGCAGTTTTGGGTCCTACGAGCAGTACTTC
CASSFGSYEQYF
>TRBD1|NA|TRBV7-9|TRBJ1-2
TGTGCCAGCAGCTCACCGGGACAGGGGAGAGCTAACTATGGCTACACCTTC
CASSSPGQGRANYGYTF
>NA|NA|TRBV6-2/TRBV6-3|TRBJ1-1
TGTGCCAGCAGTGTAGGCAGGGAGGCTTTCTTT
CASSVGREAFF
>NA|NA|TRBV7-2|TRBJ2-2
TGTGCCAGCAGCTTATGGACCACGAACACCGGGGAGCTGTTTTTT
CASSLWTTNTGELFF
>NA|NA|TRBV29-1|TRBJ1-3
TGCAGCGTACAGGGACGGTACGGAAACACCATATATTTT
CSVQGRYGNTIYF
>TRBD2|once|TRBV7-6|TRBJ2-1
TGTGCCAGCAGCTTGTGGACTAGCGGGGGGGCGCAGTTCTTC
CASSLWTSGGAQFF
>NA|NA|TRBV6-6|TRBJ1-6
TGTGCCAGCAATCCCGTGAGCTCCTATAATTCACCCCTCCACTTT
CASNPVSSYNSPLHF
>TRBD1|NA|TRBV29-1|TRBJ2-7
TGCAGCGTTACAGGGGGCGCCTACGAGCAGTACTTC
CSVTGGAYEQYF
>NA|once|TRBV6-2/TRBV6-3|TRBJ1-6
TGTGCCAGCAGTTACTCGATAGTGGTGAGGTCCTATAATTCACCCCTCCACTTT
CASSYSIVVRSYNSPLHF
>TRBD2|NA|TRBV4-3|TRBJ2-7
TGCGCCAGCAGCCAAGAGGGGACTAGCAGTATGGGCGAGCAGTACTTC
CASSQEGTSSMGEQYF
>TRBD2|NA|TRBV19|TRBJ2-5
TGTGCCAGTAGTATCATGGCGGGAGGCCAGGCAGAGACCCAGTACTTC
CASSIMAGGQAETQYF
>TRBD1|NA|TRBV24-1|TRBJ2-1
TGTGCCACCAGTGAATTCGGGACAGGTTACAATGAGCAGTTCTTC
CATSEFGTGYNEQFF
>NA|NA|TRBV30|TRBJ2-4
TGTGCCTGGAGTGTCGGGTATAGAGACATTCAGTACTTC
CAWSVGYRDIQYF
>NA|NA|TRBV5-1|TRBJ1-3
TGCGCCAGCAGCTTGGACAGCTACTCTGGAAACACCATATATTTT
CASSLDSYSGNTIYF
>NA|NA|TRBV15|TRBJ2-5
TGTGCCACCAGCAGGGCCAACCGGGACTCGGAGACCCAGTACTTC
CATSRANRDSETQYF
>NA|NA|TRBV3-1/TRBV3-2|TRBJ1-6
TGTGCCAGCAGCCCCACCGCCTCGCTGGATTCACCCCTCCACTTT
CASSPTASLDSPLHF
>TRBD2|NA|TRBV24-1|TRBJ2-1
TGTGCCACCAGTGATCCTGACTCTAGCGGGAGTAGATGGGAGCAGTTCTTC
CATSDPDSSGSRWEQFF
>NA|NA|TRBV4-2|TRBJ2-1
TGTGCCAGCAGCCCATCCGGGACGGGCGACTACAATGAGCAGTTCTTC
CASSPSGTGDYNEQFF
>TRBD1|NA|TRBV6-1|TRBJ2-1
TGTGCCAGCAGTGAATGGAAAGGGGGCAACGAGCAGTTCTTC
CASSEWKGGNEQFF
>NA|NA|TRBV18|TRBJ1-4
TGTGCCAGCTCGCAACCTTGGGGGCAGGGAACGGATGAAAAACTGTTTTTT
CASSQPWGQGTDEKLFF
>NA|once|TRBV5-1|TRBJ1-4
TGCGCCAGCAGCCTCCGGGGCGGGGGTTTCTTGGATGAAAAACTGTTTTTT
CASSLRGGGFLDEKLFF
>NA|NA|TRBV6-5|TRBJ1-2
TGTGCCAGCAGTTACAATGGGCAGGGACCCTATGGCTACACCTTC
CASSYNGQGPYGYTF
>TRBD2|NA|TRBV27|TRBJ2-3
TGTGCCAGCAGTCAGACTAGCGTGGAACTAGTTAGGAAAGATACGCAGTATTTT
CASSQTSVELVRKDTQYF
>NA|NA|TRBV5-6|TRBJ2-2
TGTGCCAGCAGCTTGGAACGGTTTAGCGAAACCGGGGAGCTGTTTTTT
CASSLERFSETGELFF
>NA|NA|TRBV11-2|TRBJ1-1
TGTGCCAGCAGCCTTGGACCGGGCTCTGAAGCTTTCTTT
CASSLGPGSEAFF
>NA|NA|TRBV30|TRBJ1-1
TGTGCCTGGAGTCCGGGACTGGGCACTGAAGCTTTCTTT
CAWSPGLGTEAFF
>NA|few|TRBV27|TRBJ1-2
TGTGCCAGCAGCCGCGTTTACAAGGGGCCAGGGCATGGCTACACCTTC
CASSRVYKGPGHGYTF
>TRBD2|NA|TRBV4-3|TRBJ2-2
TGCGCCAGCAGCCAACAGGCTAGCGGGAGCCGGGCCGGGGAGCTGTTTTTT
CASSQQASGSRAGELFF
>NA|NA|TRBV18|TRBJ1-2
TGTGCCAGCTCACCCAGTGGGGCAGGGAGAGATGGCTACACCTTC
CASSPSGAGRDGYTF
>NA|NA|TRBV12-3/TRBV12-4|TRBJ1-1
TGTGCCAGCACCCCCAATCGGCGCACTGAAGCTTTCTTT
CASTPNRRTEAFF
>NA|NA|TRBV7-2|TRBJ2-7
TGTGCCAGCAGCTTAGGTGGTACCTACGAGCAGTACTTC
CASSLGGTYEQYF
>TRBD1|NA|TRBV5-4|TRBJ2-7
TGTGCCAGCAGCCCGGCGACAGGGTCCCACGAGCAGTACTTC
CASSPATGSHEQYF